These T cell receptor beta chains were read from a single sample in a study of high-grade serous ovarian cancer treatment subgroups. Profiled with immunoSEQ multiplex PCR; TCRdb holds only in-frame clones, not every one. This repertoire shows 9,500 to 15,000 clones, 88% found once; its top ten account for 2.9%. Sequenced: tumor tissue. The receptor source for this set is a human donor with high-grade serous ovarian cancer. The CDR3 runs from the conserved cysteine through the conserved F or W. A D gene is named only where the DNA matches it firmly. Some rows have no size entry. The others give once, few or many, or a class for an expanded clone.

J	V	D	size	CDR3	DNA
TRBJ2-3	TRBV28	TRBD2	once	CASSQAGGLSDTQYF	TGTGCCAGCAGTCAAGCGGGGGGGCTTTCAGATACGCAGTATTTT
TRBJ1-3	TRBV5-1	-	-	CASSSFPGRSGNTIYF	TGCGCCAGCAGCTCCTTCCCTGGACGGTCTGGAAACACCATATATTTT
TRBJ1-5	TRBV10-3	TRBD1	-	CAISEAGTGENQPQHF	TGTGCCATCAGTGAGGCCGGGACAGGGGAGAATCAGCCCCAGCATTTT
TRBJ1-2	TRBV10-3	-	-	CAIRPGNRVGYTF	TGTGCCATCAGACCCGGGAATCGAGTCGGCTACACCTTC
TRBJ1-5	TRBV27	TRBD1	few	CASSKTGLGNQPQHF	TGTGCCAGCAGTAAGACAGGGTTGGGCAATCAGCCCCAGCATTTT
TRBJ1-1	TRBV2	-	-	CASGEGGVNTEAFF	TGTGCCAGCGGGGAAGGGGGGGTCAACACTGAAGCTTTCTTT
TRBJ2-7	TRBV5-1	-	few	CASSLGGARYEQYF	TGCGCCAGCAGCTTAGGAGGGGCCCGCTACGAGCAGTACTTC
TRBJ1-2	TRBV6-6	-	few	CASSFYRVGGYTF	TGTGCCAGCAGTTTCTACAGGGTTGGCGGCTACACCTTC
TRBJ1-1	TRBV30	-	-	CAWSRRRLQTEAFF	TGTGCCTGGAGTCGCCGACGTCTGCAAACCGAAGCTTTCTTT
TRBJ1-1	TRBV5-1	-	-	CASSLGRAGGFTEAFF	TGCGCCAGCAGCTTGGGCAGGGCCGGAGGGTTTACTGAAGCTTTCTTT
TRBJ2-7	TRBV27	-	few	CASSPRAQSYEQYF	TGTGCCAGCAGCCCCCGGGCCCAATCCTACGAGCAGTACTTC
TRBJ1-2	TRBV18	-	-	CASSRTVNYGYTF	TGTGCCAGCTCACGGACAGTTAACTATGGCTACACCTTC
TRBJ2-7	TRBV19	TRBD1	-	CASSIAPRGSYEQYF	TGTGCCAGTAGTATAGCCCCCAGGGGGTCGTACGAGCAGTACTTC
TRBJ2-2	TRBV7-3	TRBD1	-	CASSLTFGQGFAGELFF	TGTGCCAGCAGCTTAACCTTCGGACAGGGGTTCGCCGGGGAGCTGTTTTTT
TRBJ2-7	TRBV15	TRBD1	large	CATSHDRGRMDEQYF	TGTGCCACCAGCCATGACAGGGGGCGCATGGACGAGCAGTACTTC
TRBJ2-5	TRBV5-1	-	-	CASSLEGSRETQYF	TGCGCCAGCAGCTTGGAAGGGTCCAGGGAGACCCAGTACTTC
TRBJ2-3	TRBV2	-	-	CASDSRDTDTQYF	TGTGCCAGCGATTCGAGGGACACAGATACGCAGTATTTT
TRBJ1-1	TRBV19	-	-	CASRPTRSNGEAFF	TGTGCCAGTAGACCGACACGCTCGAACGGGGAAGCTTTCTTT
TRBJ1-1	TRBV30	-	-	CAWIVNTEAFF	TGTGCCTGGATCGTAAACACTGAAGCTTTCTTT
TRBJ2-1	TRBV2	TRBD2	-	CASGGSGRDESEQFF	TGTGCCAGCGGCGGAAGCGGGAGGGATGAGAGTGAGCAGTTCTTC
TRBJ1-5	TRBV6-5	TRBD1	once	CASSYRDRPLPQHF	TGTGCCAGCAGTTACAGGGACAGACCGCTTCCCCAGCATTTT
TRBJ2-7	TRBV6-1	-	-	CASNRIATYEQYF	TGTGCCAGCAATCGAATAGCAACCTACGAGCAGTACTTC
TRBJ1-4	TRBV14	-	-	CASSQDPYGQNEKLFF	TGTGCCAGCAGCCAGGATCCCTACGGACAGAATGAAAAACTGTTTTTT
TRBJ2-1	TRBV10-1	TRBD2	-	CASVGLASPNEQFF	TGCGCCAGCGTGGGACTAGCGTCCCCGAATGAGCAGTTCTTC
TRBJ1-2	TRBV5-1	-	-	CASSLGDYNYGYTF	TGCGCCAGCAGCTTGGGGGATTACAACTATGGCTACACCTTC
TRBJ2-2	TRBV20-1	-	-	CSPMKTGELFF	TGCAGCCCGATGAAGACCGGGGAGCTGTTTTTT
TRBJ1-2	TRBV11-2	-	-	CASTFQGSYGYTF	TGTGCCAGCACCTTCCAGGGGAGCTATGGCTACACCTTC
TRBJ1-1	TRBV30	-	-	CAWSTGGNTEAFF	TGTGCCTGGAGTACCGGGGGGAACACTGAAGCTTTCTTT
TRBJ2-2	TRBV5-8	-	-	CASSLGQRTGELFF	TGTGCCAGCAGCTTGGGGCAGAGGACCGGGGAGCTGTTTTTT
TRBJ1-5	TRBV27	-	-	CASGEGGPQHF	TGTGCCAGCGGGGAAGGGGGGCCCCAGCATTTT
TRBJ1-2	TRBV28	-	few	CASTGEANYGYTF	TGTGCCAGCACAGGGGAGGCTAACTATGGCTACACCTTC